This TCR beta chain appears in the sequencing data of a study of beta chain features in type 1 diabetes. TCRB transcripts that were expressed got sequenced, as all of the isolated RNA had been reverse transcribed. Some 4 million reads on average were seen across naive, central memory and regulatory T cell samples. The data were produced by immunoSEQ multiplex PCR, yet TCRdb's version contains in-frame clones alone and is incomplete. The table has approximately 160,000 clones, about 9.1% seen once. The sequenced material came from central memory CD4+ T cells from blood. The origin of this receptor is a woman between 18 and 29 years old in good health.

The CDR3 sequence: CASSRSTRGTNEKLFF. The DNA of the CDR3 is TGTGCCAGCAGCCGAAGCACCCGCGGCACTAATGAAAAACTGTTTTTT. V usage is TRBV5-4 and J usage is TRBJ1-4; D not certain. Germline V gene lookup returns CDR1 SGHNT and CDR2 YYREEE (reference sequence). The CDR3 is made up of 16 amino acids. Trimming left V 4 bases short and J 2 bases short, with 15 bases between.